The 5 T cell receptor beta chains given below trace back to one sample, sequenced in a study of T cell responses to AZD1222 COVID-19 vaccine. TCRdb's copy holds only in-frame clones and misses some; the assay was immunoSEQ multiplex PCR. The sample holds under 300,000 clones, over 90% seen once. This specimen consisted of peripheral blood, obtained on day 0 of AZD1222 vaccination. Receptors originate from an adult in good health.

CDR3 bases: TGTGCCAGCAGTTTAACAACTAGCGCGTTCACAGATACGCAGTATTTT. Its translation: CASSLTTSAFTDTQYF. The chain combines TRBV28 with TRBJ2-3; 7 bases agree with TRBD2. This CDR3 has 16 residues. The germline CDR1 and CDR2 sequences are MDHEN and SYDVKM. After removal of 2 bases from V and 2 bases from J, the junction contained 7 bases not matched to a gene.

CDR3 sequence: CASSILGNSGGHRYNEQFF. The CDR3 region has the DNA TGTGCCAGTAGTATACTGGGGAATAGCGGGGGTCACCGGTACAATGAGCAGTTCTTC. This rearrangement joins TRBV19 to TRBJ2-1; 9 positions agree with TRBD2. J was trimmed by 4 bases and V by 2 bases; bases with no gene match: 15. This CDR3 contains 19 residues. CDR1 is LNHDA and CDR2 is SQIVND in the germline V gene (reference sequence). Full variable domain (outside the CDR3, taken from reference TRBV19 and TRBJ2-1): DGGITQSPKYLFRKEGQNVTLSCEQNLNHDAMYWYRQDPGQGLRLIYYSQIVNDFQKGDIAEGYSVSREKKESFPLTVTSAQKNPTAFYLCASSILGNSGGHRYNEQFFGPGTRLTVL.

V and J are TRBV29-1 and TRBJ1-1; D call uncertain. The ends were cut back, 4 bases at V and 1 base at J, with 4 bases in the middle. From germline, CDR1 is SQVTM and CDR2 ANQGSEA. The CDR3 sequence is 11 residues long. In DNA form, the CDR3 reads TGCAGCGTTGTGTCGAACACTGAAGCTTTCTTT. Translated: CSVVSNTEAFF.

For this clone: Other DNA sequences in this specimen translate into the identical CDR3. The gene calls are TRBV24-1 and TRBJ1-5; 8 bases match TRBD1. Germline V lookup: CDR1 KGHDR, CDR2 SFDVKD. Trimming took 4 bases from V and 2 from J; bases not matched to a gene: 3. This CDR3 contains 15 residues. CDR3 sequence: CATSDPGQGNQPQHF. The CDR3, as DNA: TGTGCCACCAGTGACCCGGGACAGGGCAATCAGCCCCAGCATTTT.

The chain uses TRBV7-9 and TRBJ1-6; D remains unclear. The CDR3 runs to 12 residues. The V gene lost 5 bases and the J gene lost 7 bases, with 6 bases spanning the gap. CDR1 and CDR2 (germline): SEHNR, FQNEAQ (reference sequence). CDR3 sequence: CASSLKNSPLHF. CDR3 sequence (DNA): TGTGCCAGCAGCCTCAAGAATTCACCCCTCCACTTT.